Following are 27 T cell receptor beta chains from one sample sequenced in a study of cytotoxic CD8 clonotypes in ibrutinib-treated CLL. Libraries were prepared by immunoSEQ multiplex PCR; TCRdb keeps only in-frame clonotypes and omits some of them. This repertoire shows 150,000 or so clones, 80% to 90% found once; its top ten account for about 2%. Material: PBMCs, obtained after 24 months of ibrutinib treatment. The receptors derive from a human donor with chronic lymphocytic leukemia.

This clone was recorded a few times. As DNA, the CDR3 is TGTGCCAGCTCACCAGTGTGGGACAGGGCTTCACCCCTCCACTTT. It is translated as CASSPVWDRASPLHF. J is TRBJ1-6 and V is TRBV18; 9 bases agree with TRBD1. Trimming cost V 2 bases and J 9 bases; bases outside gene matches: 5. Germline CDR1 KGHSH, CDR2 LQKENI. This CDR3 has 15 amino acids.

The V and J genes are TRBV5-1 and TRBJ1-2, with D hard to call. Per the germline V gene, CDR1 is SGHRS and CDR2 is YFSETQ. Trimming took 0 bases from V and 4 from J, leaving 16 bases between them. This CDR3 is 16 amino acids long. CDR3 sequence (DNA): TGCGCCAGCAGCTTGGGGATTTCGGGGTTTGGCTATGGCTACACCTTC. This gives the protein CASSLGISGFGYGYTF.

This sequence joins TRBV4-2 and TRBJ1-6; 7 positions agree with TRBD1. This CDR3 comprises 15 residues. Germline V gives CDR1 LGHNA, CDR2 YNFKEQ. V lost 0 bases, J lost 14 bases, and 10 bases stayed unmatched. For the CDR3, the DNA is TGTGCCAGCAGCCAAGATAGTGTAACAGGGGTTACCCTCCACTTT. Its protein is CASSQDSVTGVTLHF.

A single count supports this clone. The rearrangement links TRBV19 to TRBJ2-1; D may be TRBD1 (6 bases). The CDR3 totals 14 residues. Trimming stripped 1 base from V and 12 bases from J, with 16 bases between. CDR1 and CDR2 (germline): LNHDA, SQIVND (reference sequence). CDR3 sequence: CASSIVQGIGVQFF. The CDR3 DNA sequence: TGTGCCAGTAGTATAGTACAGGGAATAGGGGTGCAGTTCTTC.

The chain recombines TRBV7-2 with TRBJ1-5, with 9 bases identical to TRBD1. This CDR3 comprises 18 residues. CDR1 is SGHTA and CDR2 is FQGNSA in the germline V gene. V shed 1 base, J shed 0 bases, and the junction held 7 bases outside the gene matches. This CDR3 reads CASSLGTGATHSNQPQHF. CDR3 bases: TGTGCCAGCAGCTTAGGGACAGGGGCCACCCATAGCAATCAGCCCCAGCATTTT.

The genes are TRBV28 and TRBJ1-5, with D possibly TRBD1 on 6 matching bases. The CDR3 contains 16 residues. Germline assignment: CDR1 MDHEN and CDR2 SYDVKM. V was trimmed by 5 bases and J by 2 bases, leaving 16 bases between them. In DNA form, the CDR3 reads TGTGCCAGCAGTAAGGCGCCAGGGGATGGCAATCAGCCCCAGCATTTT. Its protein is CASSKAPGDGNQPQHF.

The CDR3 DNA reads TGTGCCAGCAGATCGATCCGACAGGCACGGGAGCAGTACTTC. Amino acid sequence: CASRSIRQAREQYF. This chain joins TRBV28 and TRBJ2-7; D is possibly TRBD1 (6 bases). Germline CDR1 reads MDHEN; CDR2 reads SYDVKM. The V end was cut by 6 bases, the J end by 7 bases, with 19 bases between. This CDR3 contains 14 residues.

V and J are TRBV6-4 and TRBJ2-1; TRBD2 agrees at 8 bases. Losses at the gene ends were 4 bases for V and 3 bases for J; bases not matched to a gene: 5. Germline lookup yields CDR1 MRHNA and CDR2 SNTAGT. The CDR3 is made up of 15 amino acids. The DNA of the CDR3 is TGTGCCAGCAGTGTTAGGCTAGCGGGCTACAATGAGCAGTTCTTC. The encoded protein is CASSVRLAGYNEQFF.

The chain recombines TRBV2 with TRBJ2-7; 10 bases are a match to TRBD1. Germline CDR1 and CDR2: SNHLY and FYNNEI. The V segment lost 8 bases and the J segment 3 bases; nucleotides outside the gene matches: 7. The CDR3 sequence is 14 residues long. CDR3 sequence reads: CASVWDRGGYEQYF. CDR3 nucleotides: TGTGCCAGCGTCTGGGACAGGGGTGGCTACGAGCAGTACTTC.

Here the CDR3 DNA reads TGTGCCAGCAGCGTAGGTCCGGCTTCCTACGAGCAGTACTTC. Translating it yields CASSVGPASYEQYF. This chain connects TRBV9 to TRBJ2-5; D is unclear. The J call may not be correct, given that the DNA end is closer to TRBJ2-7. The CDR3 has 14 residues. Germline V gene sequence: CDR1 SGDLS, CDR2 YYNGEE.

The J gene is TRBJ1-5, the V gene TRBV19; tentatively, D is TRBD1 (5 bases). This CDR3 comprises 15 residues. V was clipped by 10 bases and J by 4 bases, with 20 bases between them. Germline V CDR1 and CDR2: LNHDA, SQIVND (reference sequence). The CDR3 sequence: CATTRGSVGNQPQHF. CDR3 coding DNA: TGTGCCACAACCCGGGGGTCGGTGGGAAATCAGCCCCAGCATTTT.

The gene calls are TRBV29-1 and TRBJ2-1, with D possibly matching TRBD2 (7 bases). Trimming shortened V by 7 bases and J by 0 bases, and 13 bases separated the two germline ends. Germline CDR1 reads SQVTM; CDR2 reads ANQGSEA. The CDR3 length is 14 residues. CDR3: CSAEGGSSYNEQFF. For the CDR3, the DNA is TGCAGCGCCGAGGGGGGGAGCTCCTACAATGAGCAGTTCTTC.

The chain links TRBV7-2 to TRBJ1-1, with 7 bases fitting TRBD1. Germline values: CDR1 SGHTA, CDR2 FQGNSA. The CDR3 totals 13 residues. V trimming: 6 bases; J trimming: 9 bases; junction bases outside the gene matches: 10. CDR3 loop: CASRGWDSHQAFF. The CDR3 DNA reads as TGTGCCAGCAGGGGATGGGACAGTCACCAAGCTTTCTTT.

The chain recombines TRBV27 with TRBJ2-3; D is possibly TRBD2 (5 bases). The V end lost 0 bases, the J end lost 1 base, and 11 bases lay between the germline ends. CDR3 size: 16 residues. Germline CDR1 MNHEY, CDR2 SMNVEV (reference sequence). The CDR3 coding sequence is TGTGCCAGCAGTTTATCGGTAGCGCGAGGCACAGATACGCAGTATTTT. Encoded protein: CASSLSVARGTDTQYF.

This chain joins TRBV5-6 and TRBJ1-2; D ambiguous. This CDR3 has 12 amino acids. The V gene lost 4 bases and the J gene lost 7 bases, with 11 bases spanning the gap. Germline V gives CDR1 SGHDT, CDR2 YYEEEE. CDR3 DNA sequence: TGTGCCAGCAGCCGGGGAGCTAGTGGCTACACCTTC. Amino acids: CASSRGASGYTF.

The V gene is TRBV6-6, the J gene TRBJ1-4; D remains unclear. CDR3 length: 14 amino acids. Between the trimmed V and J ends, which lost 2 bases and 4 bases, there was a span of 8 bases. Looked up from germline, CDR1 is MNHNY and CDR2 is SVGAGI (reference sequence). CDR3 protein: CASSYREINEKLFF. The CDR3 nucleotides read TGTGCCAGCAGTTACCGGGAGATTAATGAAAAACTGTTTTTT.

The chain links TRBV5-1 to TRBJ2-7, with TRBD2 as a possible D gene (7 bases). In germline, CDR1 is SGHRS, CDR2 YFSETQ. The length of the CDR3 is 14 residues. The V end lost 2 bases, the J end lost 9 bases, and 18 bases lay between the germline ends. The CDR3 loop is CASSLEGHSGGQYF. The CDR3 nucleotides read TGCGCCAGCAGCTTAGAGGGACACTCGGGAGGGCAGTACTTC. The full variable domain, rest sourced from reference TRBV5-1 and TRBJ2-7, is KAGVTQTPRYLIKTRGQQVTLSCSPISGHRSVSWYQQTPGQGLQFLFEYFSETQRNKGNFPGRFSGRQFSNSRSEMNVSTLELGDSALYLCASSLEGHSGGQYFGPGTRLTVT.

The rearrangement joins TRBV4-3 to TRBJ1-6; weak D call: TRBD1 (6 bases). CDR3 length: 16 residues. V shed 4 bases and J shed 2 bases, with 12 bases lying between them. The germline V gene encodes CDR1 LGHNA and CDR2 YSLEER. The CDR3 nucleotides are TGCGCCAGCAGCCGAACAGGGTCAACCTATAATTCACCCCTCCACTTT. Amino acid sequence: CASSRTGSTYNSPLHF.

This clone appeared a few times. This chain links TRBV27 with TRBJ1-2, with 7 bases lining up with TRBD1. Germline V gene sequence: CDR1 MNHEY, CDR2 SMNVEV (reference sequence). V dropped 5 bases and J dropped 8; count of bases not matched to a gene: 11. The CDR3 runs to 14 residues. The CDR3 is CASSPPGQSMGYTF. CDR3 sequence (DNA): TGTGCCAGCAGTCCACCGGGACAGTCTATGGGCTACACCTTC.

This clone appeared once. The chain combines TRBV7-2 with TRBJ2-3, with a weak D call TRBD1 (6 bases). With 5 bases removed from V and 5 bases from J, the gap between germline ends came to 14 bases. CDR3 length: 14 residues. Germline V CDR1 and CDR2: SGHTA, FQGNSA. CDR3 region: CASSANYREDTQYF. The DNA for the CDR3 is TGTGCCAGCAGCGCTAATTACAGGGAAGATACGCAGTATTTT.

The V and J genes are TRBV7-2 and TRBJ1-2; maybe TRBD1 (6 bases). Germline CDR1 and CDR2: SGHTA and FQGNSA. The CDR3 is made up of 17 amino acids. V gave up 1 base and J gave up 2 bases, with 17 bases separating them. CDR3 sequence reads: CASSLGGWTAQNYGYTF. The CDR3 DNA reads TGTGCCAGCAGCTTAGGCGGCTGGACAGCACAAAACTATGGCTACACCTTC.

V usage is TRBV28 and J usage is TRBJ1-6; D is undetermined. This CDR3 is 14 amino acids long. The germline gives CDR1 MDHEN, CDR2 SYDVKM. V was shortened by 2 bases and J by 13 bases, with 15 bases between the two germline ends. The CDR3, as DNA: TGTGCCAGCAGTTTAAACCTCGGACCGGCCCCCCTCCACTTT. This encodes CASSLNLGPAPLHF.

The chain has TRBV6-6 and TRBJ1-2, with TRBD1 identical over 8 bases. Trimming cost V 2 bases and J 2 bases; bases outside gene matches: 4. The CDR3 loop spans 15 amino acids. CDR1 is MNHNY and CDR2 is SVGAGI in the germline V gene (reference sequence). In nucleotides, the CDR3 is TGTGCCAGCAGTTACCGCACAGGGGGAAACTATGGCTACACCTTC. Protein: CASSYRTGGNYGYTF.

V usage is TRBV10-3 and J usage is TRBJ2-3; TRBD2 matches 9 bases. The germline gives CDR1 ENHRY, CDR2 SYGVKD. With V trimmed by 8 bases and J by 6 bases, 12 bases remained unmatched. The CDR3 has 15 amino acids. The chain's CDR3 is CAIDPSGTSGDTQYF. The CDR3 DNA reads TGTGCCATCGACCCTAGCGGGACCTCGGGCGATACGCAGTATTTT.

The chain has TRBV18 and TRBJ2-1; a weak D match, TRBD2 (5 bases). Germline values: CDR1 KGHSH, CDR2 LQKENI. The CDR3 is 12 residues long. V was trimmed by 4 bases and J by 13 bases, leaving 14 bases between them. The CDR3 sequence: CASSLNRDSQFF. In DNA, the CDR3 is TGTGCCAGCTCACTTAATCGGGATTCACAGTTCTTC. The whole variable domain, filled in from reference TRBV18 and TRBJ2-1, reads NAGVMQNPRHLVRRRGQEARLRCSPMKGHSHVYWYRQLPEEGLKFMVYLQKENIIDESGMPKERFSAEFPKEGPSILRIQQVVRGDSAAYFCASSLNRDSQFFGPGTRLTVL.

The V and J genes are TRBV18 and TRBJ2-2; D unclear. V gave up 6 bases and J gave up 1 base, with 12 bases separating them. Germline CDR1 and CDR2: KGHSH and LQKENI. CDR3 length equals 15 residues. The CDR3 nucleotides read TGTGCCAGCTCCCCTCTGGCAGAGAACACCGGGGAGCTGTTTTTT. Its protein is CASSPLAENTGELFF.

V usage is TRBV7-6 and J usage is TRBJ2-5; 12 bases are a match to TRBD2. Germline CDR1 reads SGHVS; CDR2 reads FNYEAQ. The trim removed 2 bases at V and 5 bases at J, leaving 12 bases unmatched. The CDR3 covers 18 residues. CDR3 sequence: CASSLRGTSGPTVETQYF. In DNA form, the CDR3 reads TGTGCCAGCAGCTTACGAGGGACTAGCGGGCCTACGGTGGAGACCCAGTACTTC.